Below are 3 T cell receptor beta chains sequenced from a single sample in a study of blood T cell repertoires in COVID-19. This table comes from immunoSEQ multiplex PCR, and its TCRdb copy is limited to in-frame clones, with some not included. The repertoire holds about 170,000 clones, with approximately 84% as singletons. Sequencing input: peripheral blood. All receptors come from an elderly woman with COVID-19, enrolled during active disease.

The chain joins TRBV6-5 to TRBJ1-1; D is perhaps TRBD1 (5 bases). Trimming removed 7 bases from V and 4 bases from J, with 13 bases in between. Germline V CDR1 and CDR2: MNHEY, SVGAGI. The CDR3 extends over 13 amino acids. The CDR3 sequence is CASNLEQGTEAFF. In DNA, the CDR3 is TGTGCCAGCAATTTGGAGCAGGGCACTGAAGCTTTCTTT.

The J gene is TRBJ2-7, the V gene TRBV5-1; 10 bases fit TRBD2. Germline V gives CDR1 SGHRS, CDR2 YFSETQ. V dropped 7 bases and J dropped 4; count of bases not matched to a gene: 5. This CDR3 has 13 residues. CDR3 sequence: CASATGLAYEQYF. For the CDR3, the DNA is TGCGCCAGCGCTACGGGACTAGCGTACGAGCAGTACTTC.

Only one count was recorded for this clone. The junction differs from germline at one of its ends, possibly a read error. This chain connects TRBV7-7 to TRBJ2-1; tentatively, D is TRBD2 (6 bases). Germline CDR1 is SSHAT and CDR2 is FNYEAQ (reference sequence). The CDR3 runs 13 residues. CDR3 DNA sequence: TGTGCTAGCAGCTTACTGTCACGGGGGGAGCAGTTCTTC. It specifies CASSLLSRGEQFF.